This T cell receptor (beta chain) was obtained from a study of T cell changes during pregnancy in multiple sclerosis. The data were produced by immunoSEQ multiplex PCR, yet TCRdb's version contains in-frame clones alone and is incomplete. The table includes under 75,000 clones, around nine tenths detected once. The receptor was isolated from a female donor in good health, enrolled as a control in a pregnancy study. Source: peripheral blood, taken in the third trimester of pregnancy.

In nucleotides, the CDR3 is TGTGCCAGCAGCTTAACGGGCGGGGGCAATGAGCAGTTCTTC. It is translated as CASSLTGGGNEQFF. The chain uses TRBV7-3 and TRBJ2-1, with TRBD2 matching 7 bases. Germline loops: CDR1 SGHTA, CDR2 FQGTGA. Unmatched junction bases numbered 2, after V lost 0 bases and J lost 6 bases. This CDR3 spans 14 amino acids.